This section outlines one T cell receptor (beta chain) sequence together with its context. Germline CDR1 is SGHNT and CDR2 is YYREEE (reference sequence). V shed 0 bases and J shed 10 bases, with 10 bases lying between them. CDR3 length: 12 residues. Clones were sequenced by immunoSEQ multiplex PCR, and TCRdb holds only the in-frame ones, with some missing. The sample gives some 45,000 clones, 80% to 90% of which show up once; about a tenth is in the top ten. The data derive from a study of blood T cell repertoires in COVID-19. The TCR sequence derives from a human donor in a cohort sampled during active COVID-19. The V gene is TRBV5-4, the J gene TRBJ1-1; D is unclear. Sequenced: peripheral blood. As DNA, the CDR3 is TGTGCCAGCAGCTTGGACTCCTTGAGAGCTTTCTTT. This sequence encodes CASSLDSLRAFF.